The clone carrying this T cell receptor beta chain was seen a few times. Its antigen is unidentified. TCRdb re-called the reads with MiXCR, one entry per CDR3 protein. Among around 43,000 distinct CDR3 sequences listed, 20% were seen once. The data are from a study of T cell repertoires in cytomegalovirus infection. Study-level background: Through public TCR beta signatures, both CMV infection and matching HLA type were indicated.

The study, taken as a whole, reports: Identification of carriers of CMV plus the relevant HLA was performed using cumulative public TCR beta family frequency. The ex vivo response was dominated by HLA-C-restricted CMV-specific TCR beta clonotypes.

From germline, CDR1 is MNHEY and CDR2 SVGAGI. This CDR3 contains 14 residues. V lost 2 bases to trimming and J lost 10 bases, with 12 bases between them. The sequenced material came from PBMCs, sequenced either directly or after in vitro stimulation (not recorded which). This sequence joins TRBV6-5 and TRBJ1-6; TRBD1 is a possible D gene (6 bases). The TCR originated in a human donor in good health (CMV status not recorded). Some clones in this sample may be carry-over from other donors' samples. The CDR3 spells CASSYGGVGSPLHF. DNA for the CDR3: TGTGCCAGCAGTTACGGGGGCGTTGGATCACCCCTCCACTTT.